Shown below are 4 T cell receptor beta chains from a single sample sequenced in a study of shared clonotypes between healthy human individuals. Naive CD8 isolation took CD45RO-negative cells positively selected for CCR7 and excluded terminally differentiated effector memory CD45RA+ cells. Only in-frame clones appear in the TCRdb table, and some are missing; sequencing was by immunoSEQ multiplex PCR. This table holds roughly 1,800,000 clones, over 85% found once. The sample comprised naive CD8+ T cells sorted from blood. These receptors were taken from a young man in good health.

The chain combines TRBV7-8 with TRBJ2-1; D uncertain. The CDR3 has 15 amino acids. Trimming stripped 3 bases from V and 0 bases from J, with 9 bases between. Germline CDR1 and CDR2: SGHVS and FQNEAQ. CDR3 amino acids: CASSFELSSYNEQFF. CDR3 nucleotides: TGTGCCAGCAGCTTTGAGCTTAGCTCCTACAATGAGCAGTTCTTC.

The V gene is TRBV29-1, the J gene TRBJ2-7, with a tentative D call TRBD2 (6 bases). This CDR3 is 13 amino acids long. Trimming cost V 4 bases and J 2 bases, with 12 bases left between them. Looked up from germline, CDR1 is SQVTM and CDR2 is ANQGSEA. The CDR3 DNA is TGCAGCGTTGTTCTAGCGCATGCCTACGAGCAGTACTTC. Amino acid sequence: CSVVLAHAYEQYF.

This chain uses TRBV4-1 with TRBJ2-7; D is perhaps TRBD2 (5 bases). This CDR3 has 15 amino acids. The V and J ends lost 1 base and 0 bases respectively, with 10 bases between them. Germline CDR1 reads MGHRA; CDR2 reads YSYEKL. The CDR3 nucleotides are TGCGCCAGCAGCCAAGCACAGACTACCTCCTACGAGCAGTACTTC. Protein: CASSQAQTTSYEQYF.

The chain combines TRBV7-9 with TRBJ1-2; no reliable D call. The germline V gene encodes CDR1 SEHNR and CDR2 FQNEAQ (reference sequence). The CDR3 length is 13 residues. V gave up 1 base and J gave up 3 bases, with 6 bases separating them. CDR3 sequence reads: CASSLVEDYGYTF. The DNA of the CDR3 is TGTGCCAGCAGCTTAGTGGAAGACTATGGCTACACCTTC.